A selection of T cell receptor beta chains follows, all from one sample in a study of shared clonotypes between healthy human individuals. Generated by immunoSEQ multiplex PCR, the TCRdb table keeps only in-frame clones and is missing some. Among 2,500,000 or so clones listed, roughly 92% were seen once. Sequenced sample: naive CD4+ T cells from PBMCs. These receptors originate from a man younger than 30 in good health. Some clones in this sample may be carry-over from other donors' samples. CDR3s include the opening cysteine and the closing phenylalanine or tryptophan. A D gene is named only where the DNA matches it firmly. Only some rows state a clone size, as once, few, many or a class for expanded clones.

d_call	clone_size	v_call	j_call	cdr3_length	cdr3_aa	cdr3_nt
.	.	TRBV5-4	TRBJ2-1	14	CASSPTVVRDGEFF	TGTGCCAGCAGCCCCACGGTGGTGAGGGACGGGGAGTTCTTC
TRBD1	once	TRBV6-5	TRBJ2-3	14	CASSYRQGRDTQYF	TGTGCCAGCAGTTACCGACAGGGTAGGGATACGCAGTATTTT
.	once	TRBV11-1	TRBJ2-1	14	CASSVRVSYNEQFF	TGTGCCAGCAGCGTGCGGGTCTCCTACAATGAGCAGTTCTTC
TRBD1	.	TRBV18	TRBJ1-4	19	CASSPQTGTASATNEKLFF	TGTGCCAGCTCACCACAAACCGGGACAGCGTCGGCAACTAATGAAAAACTGTTTTTT
.	.	TRBV2	TRBJ2-1	17	CASSLSGGAIRYNEQFF	TGTGCCAGCAGTCTCTCCGGGGGAGCGATCCGCTACAATGAGCAGTTCTTC
TRBD1	.	TRBV7-8	TRBJ2-1	16	CASSLAGTGPYNEQFF	TGTGCCAGCAGCTTAGCGGGGACAGGACCCTACAATGAGCAGTTCTTC
.	.	TRBV6-1	TRBJ2-5	13	CASSETRYETQYF	TGTGCCAGCAGTGAAACTAGATACGAGACCCAGTACTTC
TRBD2	.	TRBV18	TRBJ2-1	16	CASSPSEGGRTGEQFF	TGTGCCAGCTCACCCTCGGAAGGCGGGAGGACCGGTGAGCAGTTCTTC
.	once	TRBV10-3	TRBJ1-3	18	CAIRGGGRGPYSGNTIYF	TGTGCCATCAGGGGGGGTGGCAGGGGCCCCTACTCTGGAAACACCATATATTTT
.	.	TRBV5-8	TRBJ1-2	12	CASSLRSYGYTF	TGTGCCAGCAGCTTGAGAAGCTATGGCTACACCTTC
TRBD1	.	TRBV5-1	TRBJ1-2	17	CASSGAGTGGGRSGYTF	TGCGCCAGCAGCGGAGCCGGGACAGGGGGCGGACGAAGTGGCTACACCTTC
.	.	TRBV15	TRBJ2-5	17	CATSTLRQGRAGETQYF	TGTGCCACCAGCACCCTACGCCAAGGGCGGGCGGGGGAGACCCAGTACTTC
.	.	TRBV30	TRBJ2-7	11	CAWSIGFEQYF	TGTGCCTGGAGTATTGGGTTCGAGCAGTACTTC
TRBD1	.	TRBV7-3	TRBJ2-3	16	CASSLAGTGSPDTQYF	TGTGCCAGCAGCTTAGCCGGGACAGGGTCCCCAGATACGCAGTATTTT
TRBD2	once	TRBV5-1	TRBJ2-1	15	CASSVGGTTNNEQFF	TGCGCCAGCAGCGTAGGTGGGACTACAAACAATGAGCAGTTCTTC
TRBD1	.	TRBV28	TRBJ1-5	16	CASSLQDRAINQPQHF	TGTGCCAGCAGTTTACAGGACAGGGCAATCAATCAGCCCCAGCATTTT
TRBD1	.	TRBV10-2	TRBJ2-7	15	CASSGADRAPYEQYF	TGCGCCAGCAGTGGGGCGGACAGGGCCCCCTACGAGCAGTACTTC
.	.	TRBV5-1	TRBJ1-1	13	CASSLDRATEAFF	TGCGCCAGCAGCTTGGACAGGGCCACTGAAGCTTTCTTT
.	.	TRBV19	TRBJ1-5	15	CASCGGRYSNQPQHF	TGTGCCAGCTGCGGGGGGCGTTATAGCAATCAGCCCCAGCATTTT
TRBD1	.	TRBV4-1	TRBJ1-2	17	CASSQPGQILTNYGYTF	TGCGCCAGCAGCCAACCGGGACAGATACTTACTAACTATGGCTACACCTTC
TRBD2	.	TRBV5-4	TRBJ2-3	17	CASSSWTSGRDLDTQYF	TGTGCCAGCAGCTCGTGGACTAGCGGGAGAGATTTGGATACGCAGTATTTT
TRBD1	.	TRBV30	TRBJ1-3	18	CAWSYLTGQGLSGNTIYF	TGTGCCTGGAGCTATCTGACCGGACAGGGACTTTCTGGAAACACCATATATTTT
TRBD1	.	TRBV7-2	TRBJ2-5	14	CASSPLAGGVVQYF	TGTGCCAGCAGCCCCCTGGCAGGGGGAGTGGTCCAGTACTTC
.	.	TRBV27	TRBJ2-6	13	CASSLRDATVLTF	TGTGCCAGCAGTTTAAGAGATGCCACCGTCCTGACTTTC
TRBD2	once	TRBV14	TRBJ2-1	16	CASTRTSASSYNEQFF	TGTGCCAGCACCCGGACTAGCGCCAGCTCCTACAATGAGCAGTTCTTC
.	.	TRBV5-4	TRBJ2-1	14	CASSTLQGYNEQFF	TGTGCCAGCAGCACCTTACAGGGATACAATGAGCAGTTCTTC
TRBD1	.	TRBV28	TRBJ1-2	15	CASSRTGASLYGYTF	TGTGCCAGCAGTCGGACAGGCGCCAGTCTCTATGGCTACACCTTC
.	.	TRBV5-8	TRBJ2-1	15	CASSYSGWSYNEQFF	TGTGCCAGCAGCTACTCGGGCTGGTCCTACAATGAGCAGTTCTTC
.	.	TRBV27	TRBJ1-1	10	CASRGAEAFF	TGTGCCAGCAGGGGCGCTGAAGCTTTCTTT
.	once	TRBV7-2	TRBJ2-2	13	CASSVLQSRELFF	TGTGCCAGCAGCGTTCTTCAGTCCCGGGAGCTGTTTTTT
.	.	TRBV27	TRBJ2-5	14	CASSLGTGQETQYF	TGTGCCAGCAGTCTTGGGACGGGACAAGAGACCCAGTACTTC
TRBD2	.	TRBV7-2	TRBJ2-7	15	CASSSRSGRPSEQYF	TGTGCCAGCAGCTCCCGCAGCGGGAGGCCCTCCGAGCAGTACTTC
TRBD1	.	TRBV18	TRBJ2-7	14	CASSPGTGAYEQYF	TGTGCCAGCTCACCGGGGACAGGGGCCTACGAGCAGTACTTC
.	.	TRBV18	TRBJ1-1	16	CASSPPPNLLNTEAFF	TGTGCCAGCTCACCACCTCCCAACCTCCTAAACACTGAAGCTTTCTTT
TRBD1	.	TRBV28	TRBJ2-7	14	CASSYRGPSYEQYF	TGTGCCAGCAGCTACAGGGGACCTTCCTACGAGCAGTACTTC
TRBD2	.	TRBV5-1	TRBJ2-1	17	CASSPEPLAGAPNEQFF	TGCGCCAGCAGCCCAGAACCCCTAGCGGGAGCCCCAAATGAGCAGTTCTTC
.	.	TRBV5-4	TRBJ1-3	14	CASSLRDIGNTIYF	TGTGCCAGCAGCTTGAGAGATATTGGAAACACCATATATTTT
.	.	TRBV14	TRBJ2-1	12	CASSPVSGFRFF	TGTGCCAGCAGCCCCGTTTCCGGGTTTCGGTTCTTC
TRBD2	.	TRBV6-6	TRBJ2-1	16	CASSYPFRTSSDEQFF	TGTGCCAGCAGTTATCCCTTCCGGACTAGCAGCGATGAGCAGTTCTTC
TRBD1	.	TRBV27	TRBJ1-1	15	CASSLDRGRNTEAFF	TGTGCCAGCAGTCTAGACAGGGGGCGAAACACTGAAGCTTTCTTT
.	.	TRBV9	TRBJ2-7	13	CASSVGDGYEQYF	TGTGCCAGCAGCGTTGGAGACGGCTACGAGCAGTACTTC
.	once	TRBV30	TRBJ2-7	11	CAWGPGGEQYF	TGTGCCTGGGGGCCCGGAGGGGAGCAGTACTTC
.	.	TRBV30	TRBJ2-5	12	CAWRTTGGTQYF	TGTGCCTGGAGAACCACGGGCGGGACCCAGTACTTC
TRBD1	.	TRBV28	TRBJ1-2	12	CASSRDSRGYTF	TGTGCCAGCAGTAGGGACAGCCGTGGCTACACCTTC
.	.	TRBV18	TRBJ2-7	17	CASSPSLGQAQAGEQYF	TGTGCCAGCTCACCAAGCCTGGGACAGGCTCAAGCGGGGGAGCAGTACTTC
TRBD2	once	TRBV5-1	TRBJ2-7	13	CASSNSGPYEQYF	TGCGCCAGCAGTAATAGCGGGCCATACGAGCAGTACTTC
.	.	TRBV7-8	TRBJ1-1	15	CASSLPATLNTEAFF	TGTGCCAGCAGCTTGCCAGCAACGCTGAACACTGAAGCTTTCTTT